This TCR beta chain came from a study of cytomegalovirus exposure and HLA in healthy donors. Generated by immunoSEQ multiplex PCR, the TCRdb table keeps only in-frame clones and is missing some. This sample carries roughly 120,000 clones, around nine tenths of them seen once, and the ten largest clones take roughly 6.3%. Germline loops: CDR1 MNHNY, CDR2 SVGAGI (reference sequence). Germline trimming cut 3 bases from V and 4 bases from J; bases unmatched to any gene: 2. The CDR3 sequence is 13 residues long. V gene TRBV6-6 combines with J gene TRBJ1-2, with 7 bases identical to TRBD1. This sequence originates from a woman younger than 30 in good health and CMV-seropositive. The sequenced sample consisted of PBMCs. The DNA of the CDR3 is TGTGCCAGCAGTTATGGGGACAGCTATGGCTACACCTTC. Translation: CASSYGDSYGYTF.